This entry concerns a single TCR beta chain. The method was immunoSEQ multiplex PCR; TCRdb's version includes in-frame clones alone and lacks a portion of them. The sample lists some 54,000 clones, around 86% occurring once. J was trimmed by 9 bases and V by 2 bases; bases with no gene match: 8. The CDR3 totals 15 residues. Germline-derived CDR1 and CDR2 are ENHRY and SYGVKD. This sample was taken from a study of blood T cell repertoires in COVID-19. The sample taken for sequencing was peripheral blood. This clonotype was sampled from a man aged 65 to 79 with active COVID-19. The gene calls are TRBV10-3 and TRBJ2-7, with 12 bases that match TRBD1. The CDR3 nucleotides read TGTGCCATCAGTGAGCCGGGACAGGGGGCAAGGGGGCAGTACTTC. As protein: CAISEPGQGARGQYF.